This record concerns one T cell receptor beta chain sequence. The target antigen is unknown. Produced via immunoSEQ multiplex PCR; TCRdb's table is partial and in-frame only. The table records fewer than 200,000 clones, 85% to 95% of them present only once. V dropped 0 bases and J dropped 12 bases, with 6 bases sitting between them. The CDR3 sequence is 11 residues long. Germline V lookup: CDR1 SGHTS, CDR2 YDEGEE. The sample belongs to a study of T cell responses to AZD1222 COVID-19 vaccine. Study-wide results and caveats: Baseline testing showed seropositivity in only a handful of AZD1222 recipients.

V gene TRBV5-8 combines with J gene TRBJ1-4, with a possible D match to TRBD1 (5 bases). The receptor was derived from an adult in good health. The source was peripheral blood, collected on day 0 of AZD1222 vaccination. The CDR3 sequence: CASSLVGQLFF. Written as DNA, the CDR3 is TGTGCCAGCAGCTTGGTGGGACAACTGTTTTTT.